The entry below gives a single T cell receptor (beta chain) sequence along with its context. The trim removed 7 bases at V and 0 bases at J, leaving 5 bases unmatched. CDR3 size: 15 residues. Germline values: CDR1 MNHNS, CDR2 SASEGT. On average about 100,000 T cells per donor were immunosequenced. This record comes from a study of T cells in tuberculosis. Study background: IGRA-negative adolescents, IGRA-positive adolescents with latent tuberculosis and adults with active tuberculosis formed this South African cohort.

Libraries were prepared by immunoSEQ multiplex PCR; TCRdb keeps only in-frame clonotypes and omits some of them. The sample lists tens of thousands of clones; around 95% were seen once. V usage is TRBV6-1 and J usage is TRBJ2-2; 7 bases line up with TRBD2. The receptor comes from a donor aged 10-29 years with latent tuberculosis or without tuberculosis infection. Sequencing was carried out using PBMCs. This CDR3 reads CASIRAGTNTGELFF. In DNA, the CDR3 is TGTGCCAGCATCAGAGCGGGAACGAACACCGGGGAGCTGTTTTTT.